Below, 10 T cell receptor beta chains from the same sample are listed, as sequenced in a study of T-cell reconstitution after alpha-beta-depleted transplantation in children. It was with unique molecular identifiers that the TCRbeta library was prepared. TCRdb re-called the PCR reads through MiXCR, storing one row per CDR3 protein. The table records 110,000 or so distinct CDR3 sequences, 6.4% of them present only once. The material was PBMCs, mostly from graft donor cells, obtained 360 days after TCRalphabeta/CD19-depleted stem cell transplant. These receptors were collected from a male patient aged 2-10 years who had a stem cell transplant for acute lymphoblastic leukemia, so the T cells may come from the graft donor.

The DNA of the CDR3 is TGCGCCAGCAGCCAAGCCCGAACTTTGAACAATGAGCAGTTCTTC. Protein product: CASSQARTLNNEQFF. This chain links TRBV4-1 with TRBJ2-1; D call uncertain. The CDR3 totals 15 residues. Germline values: CDR1 MGHRA, CDR2 YSYEKL. The ends were cut back, 1 base at V and 5 bases at J, with 12 bases in the middle.

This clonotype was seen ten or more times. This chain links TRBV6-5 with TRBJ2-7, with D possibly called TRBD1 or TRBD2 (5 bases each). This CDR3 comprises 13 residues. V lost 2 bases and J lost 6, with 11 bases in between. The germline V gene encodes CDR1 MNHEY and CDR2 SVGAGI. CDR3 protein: CASSYQGVGEQYF. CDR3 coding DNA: TGTGCCAGCAGTTACCAGGGAGTGGGCGAGCAGTACTTC.

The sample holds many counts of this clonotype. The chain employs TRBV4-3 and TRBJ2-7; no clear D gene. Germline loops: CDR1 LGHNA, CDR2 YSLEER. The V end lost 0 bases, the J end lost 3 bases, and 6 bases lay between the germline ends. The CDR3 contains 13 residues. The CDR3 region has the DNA TGCGCCAGCAGCCAAGATCCCCGCTACGAGCAGTACTTC. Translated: CASSQDPRYEQYF.

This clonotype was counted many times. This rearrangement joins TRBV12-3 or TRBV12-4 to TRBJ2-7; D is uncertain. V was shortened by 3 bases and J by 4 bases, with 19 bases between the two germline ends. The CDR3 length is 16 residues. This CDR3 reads CASSFIPTTLGYEQYF. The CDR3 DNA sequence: TGTGCCAGCAGTTTTATTCCTACTACGTTAGGTTACGAGCAGTACTTC.

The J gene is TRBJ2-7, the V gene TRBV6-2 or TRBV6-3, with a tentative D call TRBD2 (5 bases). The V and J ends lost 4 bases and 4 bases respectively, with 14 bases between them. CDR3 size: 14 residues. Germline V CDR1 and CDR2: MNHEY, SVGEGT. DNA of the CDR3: TGTGCCAGCAGTTGGGCGAGGGCTCGGTACGAGCAGTACTTC. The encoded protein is CASSWARARYEQYF.

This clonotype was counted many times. The CDR3 nucleotides are TGTGCCAGCAGTTTAGCGGGCGGAGCGGACGGGGCCAACGTCCTGACTTTC. Amino acids: CASSLAGGADGANVLTF. This chain joins TRBV12-3 or TRBV12-4 and TRBJ2-6; the D gene is possibly TRBD2 (5 bases). V dropped 0 bases and J dropped 4 bases, with 13 bases sitting between them. This CDR3 has 17 amino acids.

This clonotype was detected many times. This CDR3 reads CAISEWLTSTDTQYF. The DNA for the CDR3 is TGTGCCATCAGTGAGTGGCTTACTAGCACAGATACGCAGTATTTT. The genes are TRBV10-3 and TRBJ2-3; D is unclear. CDR1 is ENHRY and CDR2 is SYGVKD in the germline V gene. Trimming removed 1 base from V and 0 bases from J, with 8 bases in between. The CDR3 has 15 amino acids.

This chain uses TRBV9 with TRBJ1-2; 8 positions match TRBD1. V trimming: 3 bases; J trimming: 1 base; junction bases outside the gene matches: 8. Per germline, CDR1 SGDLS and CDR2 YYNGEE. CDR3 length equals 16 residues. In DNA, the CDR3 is TGTGCCAGCAGCGGTGTGGGGACAGGTTTTAACTATGGCTACACCTTC. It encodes CASSGVGTGFNYGYTF.

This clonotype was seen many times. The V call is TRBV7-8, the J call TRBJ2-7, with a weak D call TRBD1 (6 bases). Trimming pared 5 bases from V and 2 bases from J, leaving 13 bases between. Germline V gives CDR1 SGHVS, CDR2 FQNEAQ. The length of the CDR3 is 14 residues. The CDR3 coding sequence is TGTGCCAGCAGCCCTAGGGACATTACCTACGAGCAGTACTTC. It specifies CASSPRDITYEQYF. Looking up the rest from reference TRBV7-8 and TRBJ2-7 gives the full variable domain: GAGVSQSPRYKVAKRGQDVALRCDPISGHVSLFWYQQALGQGPEFLTYFQNEAQLDKSGLPSDRFFAERPEGSVSTLKIQRTQQEDSAVYLCASSPRDITYEQYFGPGTRLTVT.

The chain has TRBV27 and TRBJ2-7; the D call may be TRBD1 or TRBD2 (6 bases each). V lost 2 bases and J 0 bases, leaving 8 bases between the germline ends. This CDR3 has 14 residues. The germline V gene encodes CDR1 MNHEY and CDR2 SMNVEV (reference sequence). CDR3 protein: CASSLGGHSYEQYF. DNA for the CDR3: TGTGCCAGCAGTTTAGGGGGGCACTCCTACGAGCAGTACTTC.